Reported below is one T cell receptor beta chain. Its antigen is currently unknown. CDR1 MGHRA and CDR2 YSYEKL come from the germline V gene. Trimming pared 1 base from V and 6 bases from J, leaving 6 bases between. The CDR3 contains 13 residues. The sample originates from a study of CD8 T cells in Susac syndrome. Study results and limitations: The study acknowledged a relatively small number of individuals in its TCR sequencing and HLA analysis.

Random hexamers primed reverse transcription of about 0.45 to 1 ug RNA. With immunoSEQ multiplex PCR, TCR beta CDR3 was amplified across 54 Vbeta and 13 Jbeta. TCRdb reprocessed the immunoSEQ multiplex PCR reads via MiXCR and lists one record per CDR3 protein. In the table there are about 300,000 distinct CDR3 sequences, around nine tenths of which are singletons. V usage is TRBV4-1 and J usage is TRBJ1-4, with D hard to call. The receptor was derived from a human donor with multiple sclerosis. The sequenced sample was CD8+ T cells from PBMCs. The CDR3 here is CASSQVADEKLFF. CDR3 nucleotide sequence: TGCGCCAGCAGCCAAGTGGCAGATGAAAAACTGTTTTTT.